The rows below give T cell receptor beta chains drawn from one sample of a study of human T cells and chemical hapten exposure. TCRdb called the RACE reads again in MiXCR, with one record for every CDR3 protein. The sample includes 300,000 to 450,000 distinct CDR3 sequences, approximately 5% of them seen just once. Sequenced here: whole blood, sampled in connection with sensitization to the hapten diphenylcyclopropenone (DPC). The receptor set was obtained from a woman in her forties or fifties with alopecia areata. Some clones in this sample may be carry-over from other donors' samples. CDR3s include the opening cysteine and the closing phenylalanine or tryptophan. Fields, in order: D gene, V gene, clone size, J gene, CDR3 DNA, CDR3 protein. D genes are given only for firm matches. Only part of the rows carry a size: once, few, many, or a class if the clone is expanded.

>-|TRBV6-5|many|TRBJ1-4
TGTGCCAGCAGTCCCATCTCGGGGGCTAATGAAAAACTGTTTTTT
CASSPISGANEKLFF
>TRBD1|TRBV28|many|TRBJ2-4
TGTGCCAGCAGCGAAGGACAGGTCGTTATTCAGTACTTC
CASSEGQVVIQYF
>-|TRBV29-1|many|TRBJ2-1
TGCAGCGGTGGAGGAGAATATGAGCAGTTCTTC
CSGGGEYEQFF
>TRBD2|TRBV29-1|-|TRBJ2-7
TGCAGCGCTGCCTCCCGGGAGGGCAGATACGAGCAGTACTTC
CSAASREGRYEQYF
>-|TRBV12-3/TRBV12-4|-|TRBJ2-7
TGTGCCAGCAGTCTGCCTGGAGCAGCGAGTACCTACGAGCAGTACTTC
CASSLPGAASTYEQYF
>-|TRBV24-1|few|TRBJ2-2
TGTGCCACCTCCCAGACAGGGAACACCGGGGAGCTGTTTTTT
CATSQTGNTGELFF
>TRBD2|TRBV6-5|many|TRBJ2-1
TGTGCCAGCAGTTACTCCGGACTAGCGGGAGCTAATGAGCAGTTCTTC
CASSYSGLAGANEQFF
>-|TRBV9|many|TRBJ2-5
TGTGCCAGCAGTGCGGGGTACCAAGAGACCCAGTACTTC
CASSAGYQETQYF
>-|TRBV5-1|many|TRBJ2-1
TGCGCCAGCAGCTTGGCCCCCTACAATGAGCAGTTCTTC
CASSLAPYNEQFF
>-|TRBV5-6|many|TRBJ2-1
TGTGCCAGCCAGGGAACCCGGGGCTACAATGAGCAGTTCTTC
CASQGTRGYNEQFF
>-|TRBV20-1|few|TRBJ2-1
TGCAGTGCTAGAGATGCAACTTCAAGCTCCTACAATGAGCAGTTCTTC
CSARDATSSSYNEQFF
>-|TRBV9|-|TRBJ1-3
TGTGCCAGCAGCGTAGTCCCGGCGGACTCTGGAAACACCATATATTTT
CASSVVPADSGNTIYF
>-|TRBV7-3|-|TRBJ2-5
TGTGCCAGCAGCCGACAGGTCCAAGAGACCCAGTACTTC
CASSRQVQETQYF
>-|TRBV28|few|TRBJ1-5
TGTGCCAGCAGCCTCTCGGGGTTTGGCAATCAGCCCCAGCATTTT
CASSLSGFGNQPQHF
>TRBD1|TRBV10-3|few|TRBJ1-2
TGTGCCATCAGTGAGGGTGGGACAGCTATCTATGGCTACACCTTC
CAISEGGTAIYGYTF
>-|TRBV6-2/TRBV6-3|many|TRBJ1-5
TGTGCCAGCAGTCCCCGCCCCAGGAGTGGGGTGAATAATCAGCCCCAGCATTTT
CASSPRPRSGVNNQPQHF
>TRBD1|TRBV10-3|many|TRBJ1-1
TGTGCCATCAGGGCCCGGGACAGGGAGACTGAAGCTTTCTTT
CAIRARDRETEAFF
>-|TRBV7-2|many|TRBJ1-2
TGTGCCAGCAGCTTACAGCGGTCTGGCTACACCTTC
CASSLQRSGYTF
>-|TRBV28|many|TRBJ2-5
TGTGCCAGCAGATTAGCCGCAGAGAGCCAAGAGACCCAGTACTTC
CASRLAAESQETQYF
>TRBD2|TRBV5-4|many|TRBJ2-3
TGTGCCAGCAGGGATGCGCGGGGGAGCACAGATACGCAGTATTTT
CASRDARGSTDTQYF
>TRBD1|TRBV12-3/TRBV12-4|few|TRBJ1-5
TGTGCCAGCAGTCCGCTGACAGGGAATAATCAGCCCCAGCATTTT
CASSPLTGNNQPQHF
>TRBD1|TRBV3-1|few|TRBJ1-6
TGTGCCAGCAGCCAAGATAACAGGGGGCCAAATTCACCCCTCCACTTT
CASSQDNRGPNSPLHF
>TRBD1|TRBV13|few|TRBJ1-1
TGTGCCAGCAGCGTGACAGGGGAATTTGAAGCTTTCTTT
CASSVTGEFEAFF
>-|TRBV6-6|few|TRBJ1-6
TGTGCCAGCAGTCTCGACAGGAGGATTCATTCACCCCTCCACTTT
CASSLDRRIHSPLHF
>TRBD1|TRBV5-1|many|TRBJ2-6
TGCGCCAGCAGCTTGGAGGGGACAGGGTTTGGGGCCAACGTCCTGACTTTC
CASSLEGTGFGANVLTF
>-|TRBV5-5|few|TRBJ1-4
TGTGCCAGCAGCTTGGTATGGAGGCGTGAAAAACTGTTTTTT
CASSLVWRREKLFF
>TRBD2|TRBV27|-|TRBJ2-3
TGTGCCAGCAGACGAAGGTTCGGGGCTAGCGGGAGTTCAGATACGCAGTATTTT
CASRRRFGASGSSDTQYF
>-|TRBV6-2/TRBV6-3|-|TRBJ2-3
TGTGCCAGCAGTTACGCTATAGCGGACACAGATACGCAGTATTTT
CASSYAIADTDTQYF
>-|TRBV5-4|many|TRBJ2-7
TGTGCCAGCAGCTCCCGGGACGCCTCCTACGAGCAGTACTTC
CASSSRDASYEQYF
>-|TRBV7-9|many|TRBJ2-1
TGTGCCAGCAGCTTGACAGCTGTCTCCTACAATGAGCAGTTCTTC
CASSLTAVSYNEQFF
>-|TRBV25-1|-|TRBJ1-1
TGTGCCAGCAGTGCCCTAGGGAAAGGGACGAACACTGAAGCTTTCTTT
CASSALGKGTNTEAFF